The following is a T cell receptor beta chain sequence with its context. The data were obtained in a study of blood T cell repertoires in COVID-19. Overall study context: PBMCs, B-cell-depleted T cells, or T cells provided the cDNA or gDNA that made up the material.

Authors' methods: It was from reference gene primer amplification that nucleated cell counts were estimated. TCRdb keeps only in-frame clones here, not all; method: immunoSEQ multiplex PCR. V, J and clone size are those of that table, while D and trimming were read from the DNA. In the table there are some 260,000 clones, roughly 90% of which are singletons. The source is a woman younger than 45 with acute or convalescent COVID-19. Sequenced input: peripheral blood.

The CDR3 is CASSVGAYNSPLHF. In nucleotides, the CDR3 is TGTGCCAGCAGCGTAGGGGCATATAATTCACCCCTCCACTTT. This chain connects TRBV9 to TRBJ1-6; D gene ambiguous. Germline V CDR1 and CDR2: SGDLS, YYNGEE. Deletions cut 0 bases from V and 4 bases from J, with 5 bases between. This CDR3 spans 14 amino acids.